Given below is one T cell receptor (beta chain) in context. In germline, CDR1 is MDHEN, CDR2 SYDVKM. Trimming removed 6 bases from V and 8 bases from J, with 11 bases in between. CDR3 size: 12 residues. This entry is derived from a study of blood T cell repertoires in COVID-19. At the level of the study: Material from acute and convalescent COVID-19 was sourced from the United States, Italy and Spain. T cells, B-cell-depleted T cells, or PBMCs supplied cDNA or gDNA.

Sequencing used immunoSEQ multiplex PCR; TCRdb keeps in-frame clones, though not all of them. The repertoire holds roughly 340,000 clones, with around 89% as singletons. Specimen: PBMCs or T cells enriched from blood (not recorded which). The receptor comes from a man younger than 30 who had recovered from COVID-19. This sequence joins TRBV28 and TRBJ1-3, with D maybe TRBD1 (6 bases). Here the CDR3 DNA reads TGTGCCAGCAGACAACAGGGTTACACCATATATTTT. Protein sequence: CASRQQGYTIYF.